This entry describes one TCR beta chain. This clonotype was seen just once. No cognate antigen has been identified for it. No qualities accompany the bases; no much larger clone lies one base away. These data come from a study of blood T cells in healthy people across ages (dated by TCRdb to between 2015 and 2016). Turning to the overall study: In model experiments, template switching captured roughly one uniquely barcoded TCR beta cDNA molecule for every two T cells. To track age-related changes in TCR beta repertoire diversity, the study relied on deep sequencing normalized with unique cDNA molecular identifiers. The donors were split into four age groups: young (average around 15 years), middle-aged (nearly 40), aged (over 55) and long-lived (roughly 80). Donors of different ages were randomly distributed across sequencing lanes to avoid experimental bias. Two additional independent replicas of 1 million unique cDNA reads from the same blood draw were analyzed for two donors (one aged 18 to 30 and one aged 80 or older).

Library preparation used 5' RACE. Sequencing used an Illumina HiSeq 2500. A second PCR of about 6 to 11 cycles was performed with a sample-barcoded 5' primer and a J-beta primer mix. Each TCR beta cDNA molecule received a unique molecular identifier from a template-switch 5' adaptor carrying 12 random nucleotides. Each sample yielded at least 2.5 million CDR3-containing paired-end reads. First-strand cDNA was synthesized from all RNA with the Mint cDNA synthesis kit, primed by a TRBC-specific oligonucleotide. All cDNA was treated with uracil-DNA glycosylase and then went through a first 18-cycle PCR with the universal primers M1SS and BC2_uni_R. Turning to the authors' computational methods: Normalization of each sample was performed by random selection of 1 million high-quality reads, each carrying a distinct molecular identifier. Reads with shared molecular identifiers were discarded instead of being binned into consensus sequences. CDR3 identification, clonotype clustering and error correction used MiTCR with a Q25 quality threshold and the strictest error-elimination algorithm. A nonparametric unseen species model with Euler transformation was used to estimate a lower bound on total TCR beta diversity. The public reads were reprocessed in TCRdb via fastp at Q25 and MiXCR, keeping in-frame beta chains. Identical CDR3 protein sequences are pooled into one entry, listed with their most common genes and DNA. TCRdb, rather than the study authors, made the V and J calls. In this sample the table shows around 1,500,000 distinct CDR3 sequences, about 43% of which occur a single time. Roughly 7.9% of the sample comes from the top ten.

Results the study describes overall, beyond this receptor: The percentage of naive T cells measured by flow cytometry correlated strongly with observed TCR beta diversity. Estimates of total diversity based on one million sequenced T cells were regarded as lower bounds and as underestimates. Because profiling used bulk unsorted PBMCs, naive and antigen-experienced compartments could not be compared conclusively. Donor CMV infection status was unknown, potentially confounding age-related changes in expanded clonotypes. As age increased, observed TCR beta diversity per million T cells dropped in a roughly linear way, and a significant reduction was already evident by age roughly 36. Compared with the aged group, more naive CD4+ T cells, fewer expanded clones and increased TCR diversity were shown by the long-lived group, suggesting age selection.

The donors were some 39 Caucasian individuals from Russia, aged 6 to 90 years, who were systemically healthy. About 9.1 milliliters of peripheral blood were collected from each donor into EDTA-treated Vacutainer tubes. Ficoll-Paque density-gradient centrifugation was used to isolate PBMCs, with at least 7 million per sample. Total RNA was extracted from PBMCs with Trizol reagent, with at least 6 micrograms obtained per sample. Naive CD45RAhigh/CD27high T cell percentages were measured by flow cytometry on a PBMC aliquot from every donor. The source of this sequence is a woman between 18 and 30 years old in good health. Source material: blood.

The DNA reads as follows: TGCGCCAGCAGCCCCCGGGTCCAGGGAAATGAGCAGTACTTC. The translation is CASSPRVQGNEQYF. The rearrangement joined TRBV5-1 to TRBJ2-5; the D gene is perhaps TRBD1, from 5 matching bases. From the cysteine through the phenylalanine, the CDR3 covers 14 amino acids. The DNA shown is the 42-base CDR3, in frame from base 1. V drops 4 bases and J drops 11 bases, leaving 21 bases in between. According to the germline V gene, CDR1 reads SGHRS and CDR2 reads YFSETQ. Extended through the reference TRBV5-1 and TRBJ2-5 proteins, this CDR3 yields the full variable domain: KAGVTQTPRYLIKTRGQQVTLSCSPISGHRSVSWYQQTPGQGLQFLFEYFSETQRNKGNFPGRFSGRQFSNSRSEMNVSTLELGDSALYLCASSPRVQGNEQYFGPGTRLLVL.